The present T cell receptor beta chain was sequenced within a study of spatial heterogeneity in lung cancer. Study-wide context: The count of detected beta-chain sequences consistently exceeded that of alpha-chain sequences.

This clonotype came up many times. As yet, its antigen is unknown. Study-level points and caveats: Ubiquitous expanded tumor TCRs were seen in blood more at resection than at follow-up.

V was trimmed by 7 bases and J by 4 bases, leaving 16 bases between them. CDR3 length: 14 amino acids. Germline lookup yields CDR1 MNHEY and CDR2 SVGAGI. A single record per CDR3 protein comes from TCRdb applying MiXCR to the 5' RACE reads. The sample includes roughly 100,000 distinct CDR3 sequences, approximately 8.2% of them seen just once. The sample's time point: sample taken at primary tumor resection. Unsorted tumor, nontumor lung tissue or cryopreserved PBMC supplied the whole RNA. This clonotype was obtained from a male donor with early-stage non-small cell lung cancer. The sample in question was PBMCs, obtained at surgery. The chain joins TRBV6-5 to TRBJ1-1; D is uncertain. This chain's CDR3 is CASTYRNRGTEAFF. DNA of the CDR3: TGTGCCAGCACCTACCGGAATCGGGGCACTGAAGCTTTCTTT.